This entry features one TCR beta chain sequence. The antigen it binds to is not known. There are no base qualities to consult, and no much larger clone falls within one base. This specimen comes from a study of blood T cells in healthy people across ages (dated by TCRdb to between 2014 and 2017). About the full investigation: In model experiments, template switching captured roughly one uniquely barcoded TCR beta cDNA molecule for every two T cells. To track age-related changes in TCR beta repertoire diversity, the study relied on deep sequencing normalized with unique cDNA molecular identifiers. To avoid experimental bias, donors of different ages were spread randomly across the sequencing lanes. Donors were grouped into four age groups: young (average roughly 15 years), middle-aged (less than 40), aged (around 60) and long-lived (just over 80). Two additional independent replicas of 1 million unique cDNA reads from the same blood draw were analyzed for two donors (one aged 18 to 30 and one aged 80 or older). Broader findings and caveats from the paper: As age increased, observed TCR beta diversity per million T cells dropped in a roughly linear way, and a significant reduction was already evident by age approximately 40. The CMV infection status of donors was not known, potentially confounding age-related changes in expanded clonotypes. Compared with the aged group, the long-lived group had more naive CD4+ T cells, fewer expanded clones and increased TCR diversity, suggesting age selection. Estimates of total diversity based on one million sequenced T cells were regarded as lower bounds and as underestimates. A strong correlation was found between observed TCR beta diversity and the percentage of naive T cells measured by flow cytometry. Since profiling was done on bulk unsorted PBMCs, naive and antigen-experienced compartments could not be conclusively compared.

Library method: 5' RACE. Sequencer: Illumina HiSeq 2500. A second PCR of 7 to 11 cycles was performed with a sample-barcoded 5' primer and a J-beta primer mix. Each TCR beta cDNA molecule received a unique molecular identifier from a template-switch 5' adaptor carrying 12 random nucleotides. Each sample yielded at least 2.5 million CDR3-containing paired-end reads. The Mint cDNA synthesis kit, primed by a TRBC-specific oligonucleotide, was used to synthesize first-strand cDNA from all RNA. All cDNA was treated with uracil-DNA glycosylase and then went through a first 18-cycle PCR with the universal primers M1SS and BC2_uni_R. Turning to the authors' computational methods: For normalization, 1 million high-quality reads were randomly selected from each sample, with every read carrying a distinct molecular identifier. Reads sharing molecular identifiers were discarded rather than binned into consensus sequences. CDR3 identification, clonotype clustering and error correction used MiTCR with a Q25 quality threshold and the strictest error-elimination algorithm. A nonparametric unseen species model with Euler transformation was used to estimate lower-bound total TCR beta diversity. TCRdb took the public reads, trimmed them with fastp at Q25, ran MiXCR for clone calling and kept in-frame beta chains. Rows are unified per CDR3 protein, each entry keeping the most common DNA and genes. The V and J calls reflect TCRdb's pipeline rather than the authors' work. The sample table contains approximately 800,000 distinct CDR3 sequences; only one count was recorded for about 34% of them. 10% to 15% of the sample goes to the ten largest clones.

The donors were roughly 38 Caucasian individuals from Russia, aged roughly 6 to 95 years, who were systemically healthy. Each donor gave 9.5 to 10 milliliters of peripheral blood, drawn into EDTA-treated Vacutainer tubes. Ficoll-Paque density-gradient centrifugation was used to isolate PBMCs, with at least 6 million per sample. Total RNA, at least 6 micrograms per sample, was extracted from PBMCs with Trizol reagent. For every donor, an aliquot of PBMCs went through flow cytometry to measure the percentages of naive CD45RAhigh/CD27high T cells. Ends trimmed: V by 6 bases, J by 5 bases; bases unmatched to a gene: 9. Measured from the cysteine to the phenylalanine, the CDR3 is 15 residues long. Only CDR3 DNA is held: 45 bases, read in frame from base 1. Per the germline V gene (reference sequence), LGHDT is the CDR1 and YNNKEL is the CDR2.

The rearrangement combines TRBV3-1 with TRBJ2-5, and 10 bases in between align with TRBD2. This TCR was sampled from a man aged 18 to 35 in good health. Sequencing input: blood. The CDR3 reads as follows: CASRSSGRGWETQYF. The DNA is TGTGCCAGCAGGTCTAGCGGGAGAGGTTGGGAGACCCAGTACTTC.